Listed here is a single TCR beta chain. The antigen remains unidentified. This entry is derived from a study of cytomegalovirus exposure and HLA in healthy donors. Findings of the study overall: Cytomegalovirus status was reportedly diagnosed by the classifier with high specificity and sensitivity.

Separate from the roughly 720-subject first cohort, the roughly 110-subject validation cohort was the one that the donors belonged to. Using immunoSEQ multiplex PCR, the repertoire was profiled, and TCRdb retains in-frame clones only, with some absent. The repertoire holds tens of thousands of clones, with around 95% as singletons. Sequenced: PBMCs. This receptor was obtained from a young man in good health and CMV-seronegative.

The DNA for the CDR3 is TGTGCCAGCAGCCAAGCAGGGACAGGGGGCTATGGCTACACCTTC. The encoded protein is CASSQAGTGGYGYTF. The rearrangement joins TRBV14 to TRBJ1-2; 11 positions agree with TRBD1. The V gene end was trimmed by 1 base and the J gene end by 4 bases; junction bases not matched to a gene: 2. This CDR3 is 15 amino acids long. Germline V gene sequence: CDR1 SGHDN, CDR2 FVKESK. Full variable domain (remainder filled in from reference TRBV14 and TRBJ1-2): EAGVTQFPSHSVIEKGQTVTLRCDPISGHDNLYWYRRVMGKEIKFLLHFVKESKQDESGMPNNRFLAERTGGTYSTLKVQPAELEDSGVYFCASSQAGTGGYGYTFGSGTRLTVV.